The sequence of this TCR beta chain was determined in a study of OX40 agonist ivuxolimab in advanced cancers. Overall study: Subjects had a mean age of roughly 57 years, with a range of roughly 20 to 79; around 84% were male. General study findings and limits: The antigens recognized by the expanded peripheral T cells, that is their antigen specificity, were not determined. Certain nonresponders likewise exhibited a low normalized T-cell clonal expansion.

Germline CDR1 is LNHDA and CDR2 is SQIVND (reference sequence). The V end lost 5 bases, the J end lost 4 bases, and 9 bases lay between the germline ends. The CDR3 is 14 amino acids. This clone was counted a single time. Its antigen is undetermined. Using immunoSEQ multiplex PCR, the repertoire was profiled, and TCRdb retains in-frame clones only, with some absent. The table has some 60,000 clones, nearly 90% seen once. The TCR comes from an adult with an advanced solid tumor such as melanoma, head and neck, liver or kidney cancer. The J gene is TRBJ1-6, the V gene TRBV19; no clear D gene. Here the sequenced sample was CD4+ or CD8+ T cells sorted from blood, taken in a trial of the OX40 agonist ivuxolimab. The CDR3 spells CASSAGGYNSPLHF. Written as DNA, the CDR3 is TGTGCCAGTAGTGCCGGAGGGTATAATTCACCCCTCCACTTT.